This TCR beta chain was sequenced for a study of cytomegalovirus exposure and HLA in healthy donors. The V segment lost 0 bases and the J segment 3 bases; nucleotides outside the gene matches: 3. In germline, CDR1 is MNHEY, CDR2 SVGAGI. The length of the CDR3 is 15 residues. PCR amplification relied on 60 Vbeta primers (plus 13 Jbeta primers). The method was immunoSEQ multiplex PCR; TCRdb's version includes in-frame clones alone and lacks a portion of them. The top ten clones hold approximately 2.2% of a sample with about 100,000 clones, approximately 81% of them seen once. Study-level findings and limits: As a later analysis showed, several of the most significant clusters appeared to be linked to common viral pathogens.

In its sample, this clone was seen a few times. The antigen is not known. Sequenced input: PBMCs. The receptor was isolated from a man aged 25-45 years in good health and CMV-seronegative. The chain links TRBV6-5 to TRBJ2-7; 9 bases line up with TRBD2. CDR3 in amino acids: CASSYSPSGNYEQYF. The CDR3 region has the DNA TGTGCCAGCAGTTACTCGCCTAGCGGGAACTACGAGCAGTACTTC.